A selection of T cell receptor beta chains follows, all from one sample in a study of CD8 T cells in Susac syndrome. TCRdb re-derived calls from the immunoSEQ multiplex PCR reads in MiXCR, one entry per CDR3 protein. The sample contains some 150,000 distinct CDR3 sequences, around 95% of which appear only once. Sequencing was done on a sample of CD8+ T cells from PBMCs. These receptors were obtained from a human donor with multiple sclerosis. CDR3s include the opening cysteine and the closing phenylalanine or tryptophan. Fields, in order: D gene, J gene, V gene, CDR3 length, clone size, CDR3 protein, CDR3 DNA. D genes are given only for firm matches. Some rows have no size entry. The others give once, few or many, or a class for an expanded clone.

d_gene: TRBD1
j_gene: TRBJ2-7
v_gene: TRBV2
len: 13
abundance: NA
CDR3aa: CASSFDRGYEQYF
CDR3nt: TGTGCCAGCAGTTTTGACAGGGGATACGAGCAGTACTTC

d_gene: NA
j_gene: TRBJ1-1
v_gene: TRBV5-6
len: 13
abundance: NA
CDR3aa: CASSSRGFTEAFF
CDR3nt: TGTGCCAGCAGTTCACGGGGTTTCACTGAAGCTTTCTTT

d_gene: NA
j_gene: TRBJ2-7
v_gene: TRBV5-1
len: 13
abundance: NA
CDR3aa: CASSTPNSLEQYF
CDR3nt: TGCGCCAGCAGCACCCCTAACAGCCTCGAGCAGTACTTC

d_gene: NA
j_gene: TRBJ2-5
v_gene: TRBV4-2
len: 15
abundance: NA
CDR3aa: CASSQGGFYGETQYF
CDR3nt: TGTGCCAGCAGCCAAGGGGGATTCTACGGAGAGACCCAGTACTTC

d_gene: TRBD1
j_gene: TRBJ2-1
v_gene: TRBV9
len: 17
abundance: NA
CDR3aa: CASSERGQLSSYNEQFF
CDR3nt: TGTGCCAGCAGCGAAAGGGGACAGCTAAGCTCCTACAATGAGCAGTTCTTC

d_gene: NA
j_gene: TRBJ1-5
v_gene: TRBV20-1
len: 13
abundance: NA
CDR3aa: CSALTIGNQPQHF
CDR3nt: TGCAGTGCTCTTACAATAGGCAATCAGCCCCAGCATTTT

d_gene: TRBD2
j_gene: TRBJ2-1
v_gene: TRBV13
len: 13
abundance: NA
CDR3aa: CASTPGGNNEQFF
CDR3nt: TGTGCCAGCACCCCCGGGGGGAACAATGAGCAGTTCTTC

d_gene: TRBD2
j_gene: TRBJ2-5
v_gene: TRBV9
len: 13
abundance: once
CDR3aa: CASSRGGQETQYF
CDR3nt: TGTGCCAGCAGCCGGGGGGGGCAAGAGACCCAGTACTTC

d_gene: NA
j_gene: TRBJ2-1
v_gene: TRBV12-5
len: 14
abundance: NA
CDR3aa: CASAGSGPLNEQFF
CDR3nt: TGTGCTAGTGCCGGATCTGGACCCCTAAATGAGCAGTTCTTC

d_gene: NA
j_gene: TRBJ2-1
v_gene: TRBV29-1
len: 11
abundance: NA
CDR3aa: CRVEVYNEQFF
CDR3nt: TGCAGGGTGGAGGTGTACAATGAGCAGTTCTTC

d_gene: NA
j_gene: TRBJ1-2
v_gene: TRBV29-1
len: 15
abundance: NA
CDR3aa: CSVEAPYMATVGYTF
CDR3nt: TGCAGCGTTGAAGCCCCTTATATGGCAACGGTTGGCTACACCTTC

d_gene: NA
j_gene: TRBJ1-2
v_gene: TRBV18
len: 12
abundance: few
CDR3aa: CASSPGDYGYTF
CDR3nt: TGTGCCAGCTCACCGGGAGACTATGGCTACACCTTC

d_gene: TRBD2
j_gene: TRBJ2-1
v_gene: TRBV29-1
len: 14
abundance: NA
CDR3aa: CSVWTSGGYNEQFF
CDR3nt: TGCAGCGTTTGGACTAGCGGTGGATACAATGAGCAGTTCTTC

d_gene: NA
j_gene: TRBJ1-1
v_gene: TRBV4-1
len: 14
abundance: NA
CDR3aa: CASSQKEGNTEAFF
CDR3nt: TGCGCCAGCAGCCAAAAAGAGGGGAACACTGAAGCTTTCTTT

d_gene: NA
j_gene: TRBJ2-5
v_gene: TRBV7-9
len: 14
abundance: once
CDR3aa: CASSRVGAGETQYF
CDR3nt: TGTGCCAGCAGCCGAGTAGGGGCTGGGGAGACCCAGTACTTC

d_gene: NA
j_gene: TRBJ2-2
v_gene: TRBV18
len: 15
abundance: NA
CDR3aa: CASSPDGANTGELFF
CDR3nt: TGTGCCAGCTCACCCGACGGGGCGAACACCGGGGAGCTGTTTTTT

d_gene: TRBD1
j_gene: TRBJ1-6
v_gene: TRBV28
len: 15
abundance: NA
CDR3aa: CASSFGTGSNSPLHF
CDR3nt: TGTGCCAGCAGTTTCGGGACAGGGAGCAATTCACCCCTCCACTTT

d_gene: NA
j_gene: TRBJ1-2
v_gene: TRBV29-1
len: 16
abundance: NA
CDR3aa: CSVAAISTGNAYGYTF
CDR3nt: TGCAGCGTCGCCGCCATAAGTACAGGGAACGCGTATGGCTACACCTTC

d_gene: NA
j_gene: TRBJ2-7
v_gene: TRBV9
len: 17
abundance: NA
CDR3aa: CASSGPSATTLPYEQYF
CDR3nt: TGTGCCAGCAGCGGTCCCTCGGCCACCACCCTCCCATACGAGCAGTACTTC

d_gene: TRBD1
j_gene: TRBJ2-7
v_gene: TRBV11-2
len: 15
abundance: NA
CDR3aa: CASSLAGQGYYEQYF
CDR3nt: TGTGCCAGCAGCTTAGCGGGACAGGGATACTACGAGCAGTACTTC

d_gene: NA
j_gene: TRBJ2-7
v_gene: TRBV15
len: 14
abundance: NA
CDR3aa: CATSSKDGSYEQYF
CDR3nt: TGTGCCACCAGCAGCAAGGACGGGTCCTACGAGCAGTACTTC

d_gene: TRBD2
j_gene: TRBJ2-1
v_gene: TRBV12-3/TRBV12-4
len: 15
abundance: NA
CDR3aa: CASSFDGGAYNEQFF
CDR3nt: TGTGCCAGCAGTTTCGACGGGGGGGCCTACAATGAGCAGTTCTTC

d_gene: TRBD2
j_gene: TRBJ2-5
v_gene: TRBV20-1
len: 15
abundance: NA
CDR3aa: CSARTLGLAGGAQYF
CDR3nt: TGCAGTGCTAGAACATTAGGACTAGCGGGCGGCGCCCAGTACTTC

d_gene: NA
j_gene: TRBJ2-7
v_gene: TRBV7-8
len: 12
abundance: once
CDR3aa: CASSSNEDEQYF
CDR3nt: TGTGCCAGCAGCTCCAATGAAGACGAGCAGTACTTC

d_gene: NA
j_gene: TRBJ1-2
v_gene: TRBV15
len: 13
abundance: NA
CDR3aa: CATSSREKHGYTF
CDR3nt: TGTGCCACCAGCAGCAGGGAAAAGCATGGCTACACCTTC

d_gene: TRBD2
j_gene: TRBJ2-3
v_gene: TRBV29-1
len: 14
abundance: few
CDR3aa: CSVLTSGDVYTQYF
CDR3nt: TGCAGCGTTCTGACTAGCGGGGACGTTTATACGCAGTATTTT

d_gene: TRBD1
j_gene: TRBJ2-7
v_gene: TRBV5-1
len: 15
abundance: NA
CDR3aa: CASSNPGQGLYEQYF
CDR3nt: TGCGCCAGCAGCAACCCGGGACAGGGTTTGTACGAGCAGTACTTC

d_gene: TRBD2
j_gene: TRBJ2-3
v_gene: TRBV3-1
len: 15
abundance: NA
CDR3aa: CASSGTPRGGDTQYF
CDR3nt: TGTGCCAGCAGCGGGACACCGCGCGGGGGGGATACGCAGTATTTT

d_gene: NA
j_gene: TRBJ1-1
v_gene: TRBV9
len: 14
abundance: NA
CDR3aa: CASSVGGENTEAFF
CDR3nt: TGTGCCAGCAGCGTAGGAGGGGAGAACACTGAAGCTTTCTTT

d_gene: TRBD1
j_gene: TRBJ1-2
v_gene: TRBV12-3/TRBV12-4
len: 15
abundance: NA
CDR3aa: CASEPGQGRLGGYTF
CDR3nt: TGTGCCAGCGAACCGGGACAGGGAAGATTAGGCGGCTACACCTTC

d_gene: NA
j_gene: TRBJ2-3
v_gene: TRBV24-1
len: 15
abundance: NA
CDR3aa: CATEPGDTSTDTQYF
CDR3nt: TGTGCCACCGAGCCGGGGGACACAAGTACAGATACGCAGTATTTT

d_gene: NA
j_gene: TRBJ2-1
v_gene: TRBV19
len: 12
abundance: NA
CDR3aa: CASSIPNNEQFF
CDR3nt: TGTGCCAGTAGTATCCCCAACAATGAGCAGTTCTTC

d_gene: TRBD1
j_gene: TRBJ2-7
v_gene: TRBV7-2
len: 16
abundance: NA
CDR3aa: CASSLPRQGATYEQYF
CDR3nt: TGTGCCAGCAGCTTACCTAGACAGGGGGCAACCTACGAGCAGTACTTC

d_gene: NA
j_gene: TRBJ2-3
v_gene: TRBV5-4
len: 12
abundance: NA
CDR3aa: CASSLGDATQYF
CDR3nt: TGTGCCAGCAGCTTGGGAGACGCGACGCAGTATTTT

d_gene: TRBD2
j_gene: TRBJ2-2
v_gene: TRBV25-1
len: 15
abundance: NA
CDR3aa: CASSVAGGSTGELFF
CDR3nt: TGTGCCAGCAGTGTAGCGGGGGGCTCCACCGGGGAGCTGTTTTTT

d_gene: NA
j_gene: TRBJ1-1
v_gene: TRBV2
len: 11
abundance: NA
CDR3aa: CASLGTREAFF
CDR3nt: TGTGCCAGTCTAGGGACCAGGGAAGCTTTCTTT

d_gene: NA
j_gene: TRBJ2-7
v_gene: TRBV27
len: 13
abundance: NA
CDR3aa: CASSTRDGYEQYF
CDR3nt: TGTGCCAGCAGCACCCGGGACGGCTACGAGCAGTACTTC

d_gene: TRBD2
j_gene: TRBJ2-1
v_gene: TRBV14
len: 16
abundance: NA
CDR3aa: CASSQGKTSGYNEQFF
CDR3nt: TGTGCCAGCAGCCAAGGTAAAACTAGCGGGTACAATGAGCAGTTCTTC

d_gene: NA
j_gene: TRBJ2-3
v_gene: TRBV19
len: 16
abundance: once
CDR3aa: CASSRVGWGPTDTQYF
CDR3nt: TGTGCCAGTTCCCGGGTAGGGTGGGGGCCCACGGATACGCAGTATTTT

d_gene: TRBD2
j_gene: TRBJ2-3
v_gene: TRBV2
len: 15
abundance: NA
CDR3aa: CASSEGGGRTDTQYF
CDR3nt: TGTGCCAGCAGTGAAGGCGGGGGGCGCACAGATACGCAGTATTTT

d_gene: NA
j_gene: TRBJ1-2
v_gene: TRBV20-1
len: 15
abundance: NA
CDR3aa: CSARNGQGWVYGYTF
CDR3nt: TGCAGTGCTAGAAATGGGCAGGGTTGGGTCTATGGCTACACCTTC

d_gene: NA
j_gene: TRBJ2-3
v_gene: TRBV29-1
len: 14
abundance: NA
CDR3aa: CSVEWRARTDTQYF
CDR3nt: TGCAGCGTTGAATGGCGGGCCCGCACAGATACGCAGTATTTT

d_gene: NA
j_gene: TRBJ1-1
v_gene: TRBV19
len: 13
abundance: NA
CDR3aa: CASSPQGGTEAFF
CDR3nt: TGTGCCAGTAGTCCGCAGGGCGGCACTGAAGCTTTCTTT

d_gene: TRBD2
j_gene: TRBJ2-3
v_gene: TRBV27
len: 14
abundance: NA
CDR3aa: CACRLAGSTDTQYF
CDR3nt: TGTGCCTGTAGACTAGCGGGTAGCACAGATACGCAGTATTTT

d_gene: NA
j_gene: TRBJ1-6
v_gene: TRBV5-1
len: 15
abundance: NA
CDR3aa: CASSLWTIEDSPLHF
CDR3nt: TGCGCCAGCAGCTTGTGGACCATAGAGGATTCACCCCTCCACTTT

d_gene: NA
j_gene: TRBJ1-2
v_gene: TRBV11-1
len: 15
abundance: NA
CDR3aa: CASSLADGGNYGYTF
CDR3nt: TGTGCCAGCAGCTTAGCGGATGGCGGAAACTATGGCTACACCTTC

d_gene: TRBD2
j_gene: TRBJ2-3
v_gene: TRBV3-1
len: 19
abundance: NA
CDR3aa: CASSQEDQSGGPFTDTQYF
CDR3nt: TGTGCCAGCAGCCAAGAAGATCAGAGCGGGGGCCCTTTCACAGATACGCAGTATTTT

d_gene: NA
j_gene: TRBJ1-2
v_gene: TRBV3-1
len: 14
abundance: NA
CDR3aa: CASSPSQRDDGYTF
CDR3nt: TGTGCCAGCAGCCCGAGTCAGAGGGACGACGGCTACACCTTC

d_gene: TRBD1
j_gene: TRBJ1-6
v_gene: TRBV5-6
len: 14
abundance: NA
CDR3aa: CASSTGQGNSPLHF
CDR3nt: TGTGCCAGCAGCACGGGACAGGGAAATTCACCCCTCCACTTT

d_gene: TRBD1
j_gene: TRBJ2-3
v_gene: TRBV15
len: 14
abundance: NA
CDR3aa: CATSRRTGTDTQYF
CDR3nt: TGTGCCACCAGCAGGAGGACAGGGACAGATACGCAGTATTTT

d_gene: NA
j_gene: TRBJ2-1
v_gene: TRBV12-3/TRBV12-4
len: 13
abundance: NA
CDR3aa: CASSFDARDEQFF
CDR3nt: TGTGCCAGCAGTTTTGACGCCCGCGATGAGCAGTTCTTC

d_gene: NA
j_gene: TRBJ2-3
v_gene: TRBV13
len: 15
abundance: NA
CDR3aa: CASSPPGDPGDTQYF
CDR3nt: TGTGCCAGCAGCCCCCCAGGGGACCCAGGAGATACGCAGTATTTT